The 11 T cell receptor beta chains reported below all come from one sample, sequenced in a study of blood T cell repertoires in COVID-19. Measured with immunoSEQ multiplex PCR; TCRdb has only the in-frame clones, and not every one. The sample has more than 150,000 clones, roughly 80% seen once. The sequenced sample was peripheral blood. The source of these receptors is a human donor in a cohort sampled during active COVID-19.

With regard to this clone: The DNA is left out, because the CDR3 cannot be placed on it with certainty; the CDR3 is given as TCRdb lists it. The V and J genes are TRBV6-6 and TRBJ2-5; no DNA check was done on the table's D call, TRBD2. The germline V gene encodes CDR1 MNHNY and CDR2 SVGAGI (reference sequence). The length of the CDR3 is 14 amino acids, counting both ends. Here the CDR3 reads CASSYFRGQETQYF.

The gene calls are TRBV6-6 and TRBJ2-1, with D perhaps matching TRBD1 (6 bases). From germline, CDR1 is MNHNY and CDR2 SVGAGI (reference sequence). Trimming removed 10 bases from V and 8 bases from J, with 18 bases in between. This CDR3 spans 13 amino acids. This CDR3 is CATWGGRGYEQFF. The DNA for the CDR3 is TGTGCCACCTGGGGTGGCAGGGGCTATGAGCAGTTCTTC.

The V call is TRBV6-5, the J call TRBJ2-7, with D perhaps TRBD1 (6 bases). Per the germline V gene, CDR1 is MNHEY and CDR2 is SVGAGI. The CDR3 runs 13 residues. V lost 2 bases, J lost 2 bases, and 7 bases lay in between. In DNA, the CDR3 is TGTGCCAGCAGTTACCAGGGGCCCTACGAGCAGTACTTC. Protein sequence: CASSYQGPYEQYF.

V gene TRBV19 combines with J gene TRBJ1-5, with 9 positions matching TRBD1. J was trimmed by 1 base and V by 3 bases; bases with no gene match: 7. CDR3 length equals 17 residues. Germline assignment: CDR1 LNHDA and CDR2 SQIVND (reference sequence). The CDR3 reads CASSMGQGIQSNQPQHF. The CDR3 DNA reads TGTGCCAGTAGTATGGGACAGGGAATCCAAAGCAATCAGCCCCAGCATTTT.

The chain recombines TRBV2 with TRBJ1-5; D possibly corresponds to TRBD1 (6 bases). The CDR3 length is 14 residues. Trimming left V 7 bases short and J 1 base short, with 11 bases between. In germline, CDR1 is SNHLY, CDR2 FYNNEI. The CDR3 nucleotides read TGTGCCAGCAAGCGGGGGGCAAGCAATCAGCCCCAGCATTTT. It is translated as CASKRGASNQPQHF. Using reference TRBV2 and TRBJ1-5 for the parts outside the CDR3, the full variable domain is EPEVTQTPSHQVTQMGQEVILRCVPISNHLYFYWYRQILGQKVEFLVSFYNNEISEKSEIFDDQFSVERPDGSNFTLKIRSTKLEDSAMYFCASKRGASNQPQHFGDGTRLSIL.

The J gene is TRBJ2-4, the V gene TRBV9, with unresolved D. This CDR3 has 13 amino acids. Trimming pared 3 bases from V and 0 bases from J, leaving 4 bases between. From germline, CDR1 is SGDLS and CDR2 YYNGEE. The CDR3 coding sequence is TGTGCCAGCAGCGGACTAGCCAAAAACATTCAGTACTTC. As protein: CASSGLAKNIQYF.

The chain has TRBV11-2 and TRBJ2-3, with no clear D. From germline, CDR1 is SGHAT and CDR2 FQNNGV. The ends were cut back, 2 bases at V and 6 bases at J, with 15 bases in the middle. The CDR3 extends over 15 amino acids. The CDR3 DNA follows: TGTGCCAGCAGCTTAAACAGTGGATACTGGGATACGCAGTATTTT. Translating gives CASSLNSGYWDTQYF. Supplemented by reference TRBV11-2 and TRBJ2-3, the full variable domain reads EAGVAQSPRYKIIEKRQSVAFWCNPISGHATLYWYQQILGQGPKLLIQFQNNGVVDDSQLPKDRFSAERLKGVDSTLKIQPAKLEDSAVYLCASSLNSGYWDTQYFGPGTRLTVL.

The chain links TRBV3-1 (or the pseudogene TRBV3-2) to TRBJ2-7; TRBD2 matches 13 bases. This CDR3 spans 14 amino acids. With V trimmed by 3 bases and J by 6 bases, 2 bases remained unmatched. The germline CDR1 and CDR2 sequences are LGHDT and YNNKEL (reference sequence). The CDR3 DNA sequence: TGTGCCAGCAGCCACGGACTAGCGGGGGTCGAGCAGTACTTC. Translating it yields CASSHGLAGVEQYF.

The gene calls are TRBV5-1 and TRBJ2-5; the D is unclear. CDR1 and CDR2 from the germline V gene are SGHRS and YFSETQ. V was cut by 0 bases and J by 3 bases, with 12 bases left in between. The CDR3 is made up of 15 amino acids. CDR3 in DNA: TGCGCCAGCAGCTTGGAGTCTCCAGTCGAAGAGACCCAGTACTTC. It codes for CASSLESPVEETQYF.

This clone occurred a few times. The chain uses TRBV19 and TRBJ1-6; tentative D call: TRBD1 (5 bases). The CDR3 covers 14 residues. The V end lost 3 bases, the J end lost 4 bases, and 7 bases lay between the germline ends. Germline V gene data show CDR1 as LNHDA and CDR2 as SQIVND (reference sequence). The CDR3 nucleotides are TGTGCCAGTAGTATGGCAGGGTATAATTCACCCCTCCACTTT. It yields the protein CASSMAGYNSPLHF.

The CDR3 loop is CASSQLNQGSEQYF. As DNA, the CDR3 is TGCGCCAGCAGCCAATTAAATCAGGGCTCCGAGCAGTACTTC. The V and J genes are TRBV4-1 and TRBJ2-7; perhaps TRBD1 as D (5 bases). Per the germline V gene, CDR1 is MGHRA and CDR2 is YSYEKL. Trimming cost V 2 bases and J 6 bases, with 14 bases left between them. This CDR3 comprises 14 residues.